This TCR beta chain was captured by sequencing in a study of shared clonotypes between healthy human individuals. Study outcomes and limitations: What naive subsets generally showed was a larger estimated richness than memory subsets showed.

As for this clone: Its antigen remains unidentified.

The CDR3 loop spans 18 amino acids. CDR1 MNHEY and CDR2 SMNVEV come from the germline V gene (reference sequence). V lost 4 bases, J lost 3 bases, and 16 bases stayed unmatched. TCRdb's copy holds only in-frame clones and misses some; the assay was immunoSEQ multiplex PCR. Of about 320,000 clones listed, around 87% are singletons. Only Caucasian adults living in Nashville, Tennessee served as donors. This clonotype originated in a man aged 18 to 29 in good health. V gene TRBV27 combines with J gene TRBJ2-3; 7 bases agree with TRBD2. Sequenced material: memory CD8+ T cells sorted from blood. Indicated subset: CD45RO+ cells pooled with CCR7-negative TemRA cells. The CDR3 DNA is TGTGCCAGCAGTTCCCAACTTCCCTGGACTAGGCGGACAGATACGCAGTATTTT. Residues: CASSSQLPWTRRTDTQYF.